These 18 T cell receptor beta chains originate from one sample sequenced in a study of T cell changes during pregnancy in multiple sclerosis. The protocol was immunoSEQ multiplex PCR, while the TCRdb copy is restricted to in-frame clones and leaves out a portion. The sample lists more than 50,000 clones; around 89% were seen once. The source material was peripheral blood, sampled in the first trimester of pregnancy. These receptors came from a female donor with multiple sclerosis, enrolled in a pregnancy study.

The chain couples TRBV19 to TRBJ2-5, with TRBD2 as a possible D gene (7 bases). V lost 3 bases and J lost 5, with 19 bases in between. This CDR3 comprises 16 residues. CDR1 and CDR2 (germline): LNHDA, SQIVND (reference sequence). The CDR3 nucleotides are TGTGCCAGTAGTATTGGGCGGGGGTCGGGGGGCGAGACCCAGTACTTC. Residues: CASSIGRGSGGETQYF.

In its sample, this clone was seen once. The chain recombines TRBV5-5 with TRBJ2-5, with D possibly being TRBD1 (7 bases). Germline lookup yields CDR1 SGHKS and CDR2 YYEKEE (reference sequence). V lost 2 bases to trimming and J lost 5 bases, with 10 bases between them. The length of the CDR3 is 13 residues. Here the CDR3 reads CASSFGGQETQYF. The CDR3 DNA sequence: TGTGCCAGCAGCTTCGGGGGACAGGAGACCCAGTACTTC.

CDR3 sequence reads: CASSLAGTGFPDTQYF. The CDR3 bases are TGTGCCAGCAGCTTAGCAGGGACAGGGTTTCCAGATACGCAGTATTTT. The chain recombines TRBV11-1 with TRBJ2-3; 9 nucleotides line up with TRBD1. The CDR3 covers 16 residues. CDR1 and CDR2 (germline): SGHAT, FQDESV (reference sequence). The J segment lost 4 bases and the V segment lost 0 bases, leaving 5 bases of the junction unmatched.

The J gene is TRBJ2-3, the V gene TRBV7-2; 10 bases map to TRBD2. V lost 1 base and J lost 4; bases outside the gene matches: 2. The CDR3 covers 15 residues. Germline V gene data show CDR1 as SGHTA and CDR2 as FQGNSA. Here the CDR3 reads CASSLDSGGADTQYF. DNA for the CDR3: TGTGCCAGCAGCTTAGACAGCGGGGGGGCAGATACGCAGTATTTT. Filled out from reference TRBV7-2 and TRBJ2-3, the complete variable domain reads GAGVSQSPSNKVTEKGKDVELRCDPISGHTALYWYRQSLGQGLEFLIYFQGNSAPDKSGLPSDRFSAERTGGSVSTLTIQRTQQEDSAVYLCASSLDSGGADTQYFGPGTRLTVL.

The rearrangement uses TRBV6-1 and TRBJ1-6; 9 bases agree with TRBD1. This CDR3 has 16 amino acids. Germline lookup yields CDR1 MNHNS and CDR2 SASEGT. Germline trimming cut 4 bases from V and 8 bases from J; bases unmatched to any gene: 9. The CDR3 region is CASSVVTGQGDSPLHF. Here the CDR3 DNA reads TGTGCCAGCAGTGTTGTAACGGGACAGGGTGATTCACCCCTCCACTTT.

The CDR3 bases are TGCGCCAGCAGACTCTCCACAGGCCCCTACGAGCAGTACTTC. It yields the protein CASRLSTGPYEQYF. The J gene is TRBJ2-7, the V gene TRBV10-1, with D possibly being TRBD1 (5 bases). Trimming pared 6 bases from V and 2 bases from J, leaving 14 bases between. The CDR3 length is 14 residues. Germline CDR1 reads WNHNN; CDR2 reads SYGVQD (reference sequence).

V is TRBV2 and J is TRBJ2-6, with 8 nucleotides matching TRBD1. V lost 5 bases to trimming and J lost 0 bases; unmatched junction nucleotides: 3. The CDR3 contains 16 residues. Germline assignment: CDR1 SNHLY and CDR2 FYNNEI. DNA for the CDR3: TGTGCCAGCAGTCGGACAGGGAGCTCTGGGGCCAACGTCCTGACTTTC. As protein: CASSRTGSSGANVLTF.

V usage is TRBV25-1 and J usage is TRBJ1-2, with D maybe TRBD1 (6 bases). This CDR3 has 12 amino acids. Per germline, CDR1 MGHDK and CDR2 SYGVNS. V was trimmed by 4 bases and J by 8 bases, leaving 11 bases between them. CDR3 nucleotide sequence: TGTGCCAGCAGTGCTACAGGGCGCGGCTACACCTTC. It specifies CASSATGRGYTF.

The chain joins TRBV12-5 to TRBJ2-3; D unresolved. The CDR3 contains 11 residues. V was shortened by 2 bases and J by 6 bases, with 3 bases between the two germline ends. Germline-derived CDR1 and CDR2 are LGHNT and FRNRAP. The CDR3 DNA is TGTGCTAGTGGTTTGCAGGATACGCAGTATTTT. This sequence encodes CASGLQDTQYF.

CDR3 coding DNA: TGTGCCAGCAGTGACTCCTCGCGGGAACCCTACAATGAGCAGTTCTTC. Residues: CASSDSSREPYNEQFF. J is TRBJ2-1 and V is TRBV6-4; TRBD2 might be the D (6 bases). From germline, CDR1 is MRHNA and CDR2 SNTAGT. This CDR3 is 16 amino acids long. The V and J ends lost 0 bases and 2 bases respectively, with 11 bases between them.

The chain has TRBV14 and TRBJ2-7; 9 bases map to TRBD2. CDR3 size: 15 residues. Per germline, CDR1 SGHDN and CDR2 FVKESK. J was trimmed by 3 bases and V by 3 bases; bases with no gene match: 6. The CDR3 is CASSHNSGSFYEQYF. The CDR3 DNA is TGTGCCAGCAGCCATAATAGCGGGAGTTTCTACGAGCAGTACTTC.

The J gene is TRBJ2-5, the V gene TRBV7-9; 7 bases line up with TRBD1. The trim removed 7 bases at V and 4 bases at J, leaving 9 bases unmatched. This CDR3 is built from 14 residues. Germline V gives CDR1 SEHNR, CDR2 FQNEAQ (reference sequence). The CDR3 region has the DNA TGTGCCAGCACAGGGGGAGTTCTTTCAGAGACCCAGTACTTC. The encoded protein is CASTGGVLSETQYF.

This clone was seen only once. V gene TRBV5-1 combines with J gene TRBJ2-5; 7 bases line up with TRBD1. The CDR3 length is 15 residues. V dropped 3 bases and J dropped 1; count of bases not matched to a gene: 6. CDR1 is SGHRS and CDR2 is YFSETQ in the germline V gene. DNA of the CDR3: TGCGCCAGCAGCTGGACCGGGACAGTCCAAGAGACCCAGTACTTC. Protein sequence: CASSWTGTVQETQYF.

V usage is TRBV25-1 and J usage is TRBJ1-6; 10 nucleotides match TRBD1. The J segment lost 9 bases and the V segment lost 7 bases, leaving 12 bases of the junction unmatched. The CDR3 runs to 16 residues. CDR1 and CDR2 (germline): MGHDK, SYGVNS. DNA for the CDR3: TGTGCCAGCACGCCGGGACAGGGGCTTTTAGGTTCACCCCTCCACTTT. Translated: CASTPGQGLLGSPLHF.

A single count supports this clone. The J gene is TRBJ1-1, the V gene TRBV7-2, with D uncertain. This CDR3 has 14 residues. Germline V gene lookup returns CDR1 SGHTA and CDR2 FQGNSA. Trimming pared 3 bases from V and 8 bases from J, leaving 16 bases between. In DNA form, the CDR3 reads TGTGCCAGCAGCTTGAACAGCTTCATAGGAGAAGCTTTCTTT. Translating gives CASSLNSFIGEAFF.

The chain recombines TRBV27 with TRBJ2-7; 8 bases agree with TRBD1. Germline trimming cut 5 bases from V and 5 bases from J; bases unmatched to any gene: 8. Germline lookup yields CDR1 MNHEY and CDR2 SMNVEV (reference sequence). This CDR3 has 14 residues. The CDR3 here is CASSLTSGGDEQYF. CDR3 coding DNA: TGTGCCAGCAGTCTGACCTCAGGGGGCGACGAGCAGTACTTC.

The V and J genes are TRBV19 and TRBJ2-7; 9 bases line up with TRBD1. Germline V gene sequence: CDR1 LNHDA, CDR2 SQIVND (reference sequence). The CDR3 contains 17 residues. With V trimmed by 4 bases and J by 2 bases, 12 bases remained unmatched. The CDR3 bases are TGTGCCAGTAGTAGGACAGGGGCAATCGGATTAACCTACGAGCAGTACTTC. Translated: CASSRTGAIGLTYEQYF. Drawing the rest from reference TRBV19 and TRBJ2-7, the complete variable domain is DGGITQSPKYLFRKEGQNVTLSCEQNLNHDAMYWYRQDPGQGLRLIYYSQIVNDFQKGDIAEGYSVSREKKESFPLTVTSAQKNPTAFYLCASSRTGAIGLTYEQYFGPGTRLTVT.

The chain carries TRBV18 and TRBJ1-1; D is undetermined. The germline gives CDR1 KGHSH, CDR2 LQKENI. Deletions cut 4 bases from V and 3 bases from J, with 9 bases between. CDR3 length: 13 residues. The CDR3 bases are TGTGCCAGCTCACGAAGTCAGGACACTGAAGCTTTCTTT. Translation gives CASSRSQDTEAFF.